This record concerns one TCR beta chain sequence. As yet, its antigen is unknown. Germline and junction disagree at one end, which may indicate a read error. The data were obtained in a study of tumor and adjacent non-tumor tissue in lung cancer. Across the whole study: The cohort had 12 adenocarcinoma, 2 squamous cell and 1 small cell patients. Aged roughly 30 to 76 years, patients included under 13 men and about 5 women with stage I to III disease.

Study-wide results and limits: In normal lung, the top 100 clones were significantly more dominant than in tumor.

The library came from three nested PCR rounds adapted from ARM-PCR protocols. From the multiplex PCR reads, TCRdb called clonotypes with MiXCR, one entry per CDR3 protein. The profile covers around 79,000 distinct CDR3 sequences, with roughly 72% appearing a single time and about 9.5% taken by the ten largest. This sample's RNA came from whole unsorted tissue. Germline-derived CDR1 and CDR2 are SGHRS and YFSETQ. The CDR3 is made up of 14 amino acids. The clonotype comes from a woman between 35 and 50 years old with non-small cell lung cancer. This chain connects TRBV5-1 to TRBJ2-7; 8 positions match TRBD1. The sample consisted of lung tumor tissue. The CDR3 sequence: CVSSLTGESYEQYF. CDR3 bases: TGCGTCAGCAGCTTGACAGGGGAATCCTACGAGCAGTACTTC. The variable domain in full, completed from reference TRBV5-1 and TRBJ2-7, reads KAGVTQTPRYLIKTRGQQVTLSCSPISGHRSVSWYQQTPGQGLQFLFEYFSETQRNKGNFPGRFSGRQFSNSRSEMNVSTLELGDSALYLCVSSLTGESYEQYFGPGTRLTVT.